The 20 T cell receptor beta chains listed next were all sequenced from one sample in a study of molecular identifiers for immune sequencing clone quantification. TCRdb analysed the PCR reads with MiXCR anew, one entry per CDR3 protein. The sample holds approximately 590,000 distinct CDR3 sequences, 25% seen once. Material for sequencing was naive CD8+ T cells from blood, with Jurkat cell RNA spiked in. Subset defined: FACS-sorted CD8+CD4-CCR7+CD45RA+ naive T cells. The receptors come from a human donor in good health. Some libraries in this study had Jurkat cell RNA spiked in.

This clonotype was seen at least ten times. V gene TRBV27 combines with J gene TRBJ2-1; 7 bases line up with TRBD2. The V gene end was trimmed by 3 bases and the J gene end by 9 bases; junction bases not matched to a gene: 11. The CDR3 sequence is 15 residues long. CDR1 and CDR2 from the germline V gene are MNHEY and SMNVEV (reference sequence). DNA for the CDR3: TGTGCCAGCAGTTTTCGTTTAGGGAGCGGGGCTGAGCAGTTCTTC. Its translation: CASSFRLGSGAEQFF.

This clonotype was recorded many times. The V gene is TRBV6-5, the J gene TRBJ1-1; possibly TRBD1 for D (5 bases). V lost 6 bases to trimming and J lost 4 bases, with 12 bases between them. The CDR3 is 13 residues long. Germline CDR1 reads MNHEY; CDR2 reads SVGAGI. The CDR3 region is CASSAGPPTEAFF. DNA for the CDR3: TGTGCCAGCAGCGCGGGACCTCCCACTGAAGCTTTCTTT.

This clonotype came up many times. The rearrangement joins TRBV28 to TRBJ2-3; unclear D gene. This CDR3 is 16 amino acids long. Germline V gene lookup returns CDR1 MDHEN and CDR2 SYDVKM. V was cut by 5 bases and J by 0 bases, with 15 bases left in between. The CDR3 region has the DNA TGTGCCAGCAGTCCTCCCTGGACGGGTAGCACAGATACGCAGTATTTT. It specifies CASSPPWTGSTDTQYF.

This clonotype was seen ten or more times. The gene calls are TRBV25-1 and TRBJ2-7, with TRBD1 matching over 7 bases. Trimming at V came to 4 bases and at J to 1 base, leaving 4 bases not matched to a gene. CDR1 is MGHDK and CDR2 is SYGVNS in the germline V gene. The CDR3 covers 14 residues. The CDR3, as DNA: TGTGCCAGCAGTGTCCACAGGGGATCCTACGAGCAGTACTTC. Encoded protein: CASSVHRGSYEQYF.

The chain carries TRBV24-1 and TRBJ1-5, with D uncertain. The CDR3 runs to 14 residues. V was trimmed by 3 bases and J by 0 bases, leaving 5 bases between them. Germline V gives CDR1 KGHDR, CDR2 SFDVKD. CDR3 protein: CATSDGFSNQPQHF. As DNA, the CDR3 is TGTGCCACCAGTGATGGATTTAGCAATCAGCCCCAGCATTTT.

This clonotype occurred a few times. CDR3 protein: CASSLYVGNEQFF. As DNA, the CDR3 is TGTGCCAGCAGCTTATATGTAGGAAACGAGCAGTTCTTC. V is TRBV7-6 and J is TRBJ2-1; D uncertain. This CDR3 spans 13 amino acids. The germline V and J ends were trimmed by 2 bases and 10 bases, with 12 bases remaining between them. Germline V lookup: CDR1 SGHVS, CDR2 FNYEAQ. Filled out from reference TRBV7-6 and TRBJ2-1, the complete variable domain reads GAGVSQSPRYKVTKRGQDVALRCDPISGHVSLYWYRQALGQGPEFLTYFNYEAQQDKSGLPNDRFSAERPEGSISTLTIQRTEQRDSAMYRCASSLYVGNEQFFGPGTRLTVL.

This clonotype was picked up a small number of times. The CDR3: CASSPSRGVEETQYF. The CDR3 nucleotides are TGTGCCAGCAGTCCGAGCCGAGGGGTGGAGGAGACCCAGTACTTC. V is TRBV7-9 and J is TRBJ2-5, with D possibly called TRBD1 or TRBD2 (5 bases each). The CDR3 is 15 residues long. The germline V gene encodes CDR1 SEHNR and CDR2 FQNEAQ (reference sequence). Between the trimmed V and J ends, which lost 6 bases and 5 bases, there was a span of 19 bases.

The V and J genes are TRBV5-1 and TRBJ2-7; TRBD1 might be the D (7 bases). This CDR3 is built from 15 residues. V was pared by 4 bases and J by 3 bases, with 17 bases between. Germline V gene sequence: CDR1 SGHRS, CDR2 YFSETQ. CDR3 sequence (DNA): TGCGCCAGCAGCCCGAGGCAGGGGGACTTCTACGAGCAGTACTTC. Translating gives CASSPRQGDFYEQYF.

Note on this clonotype: Its ends do not fully match the called genes, so a read error is possible. V and J are TRBV27 and TRBJ2-5, with a weak D call TRBD2 (6 bases). The length of the CDR3 is 14 residues. CDR1 and CDR2 (germline): MNHEY, SMNVEV (reference sequence). Here the CDR3 reads CASSFIAQGGTRYF. CDR3 nucleotide sequence: TGTGCCAGCAGTTTTATTGCGCAGGGCGGGACCCGGTACTTC.

This clonotype has at least ten counts. The CDR3 protein is CASSLGGAGVDSEAFF. CDR3 in DNA: TGTGCCAGCAGCTTGGGGGGGGCCGGGGTCGACTCTGAAGCTTTCTTT. The V gene is TRBV5-4, the J gene TRBJ1-1; D perhaps matches TRBD1 (6 bases). V lost 0 bases and J 6 bases, leaving 18 bases between the germline ends. The CDR3 sequence is 16 residues long. The germline V gene encodes CDR1 SGHNT and CDR2 YYREEE (reference sequence).

As to this clonotype: A much larger clone sits a single nucleotide away, making a read error possible. The gene calls are TRBV7-2 and TRBJ2-3; the match to TRBD2 covers 10 bases. Germline-derived CDR1 and CDR2 are SGHTA and FQGNSA. The CDR3 has 16 residues. The CDR3: CASSLLGLAGVDTPYF. In DNA, the CDR3 is TGTGCCAGCAGCCTGTTGGGGCTAGCGGGGGTGGATACGCCGTATTTT.

This clonotype was detected only a few times. This rearrangement joins TRBV27 to TRBJ2-7; the match to TRBD2 covers 11 bases. V shed 6 bases, J shed 0 bases, and the junction held 10 bases outside the gene matches. This CDR3 region has 17 residues. Per germline, CDR1 MNHEY and CDR2 SMNVEV (reference sequence). This CDR3 reads CASRTIDGLAGSYEQYF. CDR3 in DNA: TGTGCCAGCAGAACTATCGACGGACTAGCGGGCTCCTACGAGCAGTACTTC.

At least ten counts were recorded for this clonotype. The rearrangement joins TRBV7-9 to TRBJ1-1; D uncertain. The CDR3 contains 14 residues. V lost 5 bases and J 11 bases, leaving 21 bases between the germline ends. Germline-derived CDR1 and CDR2 are SEHNR and FQNEAQ (reference sequence). The CDR3 here is CASSPTLTAGGAFF. Here the CDR3 DNA reads TGTGCCAGCAGCCCAACCCTCACAGCGGGTGGGGCTTTCTTT.

V and J are TRBV19 and TRBJ1-5; no clear D. V was clipped by 9 bases and J by 2 bases, with 23 bases between them. This CDR3 is 17 amino acids long. Germline values: CDR1 LNHDA, CDR2 SQIVND (reference sequence). CDR3 nucleotides: TGTGCCAGCCTACTTTTTGGGGAGGCTCTTGGCAATCAGCCCCAGCATTTT. Translating it yields CASLLFGEALGNQPQHF.

In this sample, this clonotype turned up many times. The chain links TRBV7-9 to TRBJ2-7; 7 bases match TRBD1. V gave up 5 bases and J gave up 4 bases; unmatched junction bases: 11. The CDR3 extends over 15 amino acids. The germline CDR1 and CDR2 sequences are SEHNR and FQNEAQ (reference sequence). CDR3 residues: CASSRQGRPGYEQYF. In DNA form, the CDR3 reads TGTGCCAGCAGCAGACAGGGTCGCCCCGGATACGAGCAGTACTTC.

The gene calls are TRBV7-9 and TRBJ2-6; TRBD2 might be the D (6 bases). The V gene lost 11 bases and the J gene lost 0 bases, with 17 bases spanning the gap. The CDR3 is 16 residues long. The germline V gene encodes CDR1 SEHNR and CDR2 FQNEAQ (reference sequence). The CDR3 spells CAGGFLEGSGANVLTF. In DNA form, the CDR3 reads TGTGCCGGCGGCTTTTTGGAGGGCTCTGGGGCCAACGTCCTGACTTTC. The full variable domain, rest sourced from reference TRBV7-9 and TRBJ2-6, is DTGVSQNPRHKITKRGQNVTFRCDPISEHNRLYWYRQTLGQGPEFLTYFQNEAQLEKSRLLSDRFSAERPKGSFSTLEIQRTEQGDSAMYLCAGGFLEGSGANVLTFGAGSRLTVL.

V gene TRBV19 combines with J gene TRBJ1-6; 9 nucleotides line up with TRBD1. V gave up 6 bases and J gave up 8 bases; unmatched junction bases: 2. CDR3 length: 13 residues. CDR1 and CDR2 from the germline V gene are LNHDA and SQIVND (reference sequence). In DNA, the CDR3 is TGTGCCAGTAGAAGGACAGGGGATTCACCCCTCCACTTT. It encodes CASRRTGDSPLHF.

This clonotype was detected many times. The chain joins TRBV6-5 to TRBJ1-6; D might be TRBD1 (5 bases). Germline V gives CDR1 MNHEY, CDR2 SVGAGI. The CDR3 is 18 residues long. Trimming left V 4 bases short and J 10 bases short, with 26 bases between. The chain's CDR3 is CASSSLPVRDGARSPLHF. CDR3 DNA: TGTGCCAGCAGTTCCTTACCCGTTAGAGATGGGGCCAGATCACCCCTCCACTTT.

Turning to this clonotype: Being one base from a much bigger clone, this may be a read error. The conserved final phenylalanine or tryptophan is absent from the CDR3, which likely points to a read error. This chain links TRBV7-9 with TRBJ2-3; a weak D match, TRBD1 (6 bases). The CDR3 is 15 amino acids. Germline CDR1 SEHNR, CDR2 FQNEAQ (reference sequence). The V gene lost 5 bases and the J gene lost 2 bases, with 14 bases spanning the gap. The CDR3 DNA follows: TGTGCCAGCAGCCTGGCCGAGGGGGTCACAGATACGCAGTATTAT. The encoded protein is CASSLAEGVTDTQYY.

The chain uses TRBV3-1 and TRBJ2-2; D is undetermined. This CDR3 contains 17 residues. V was trimmed by 0 bases and J by 1 base, leaving 12 bases between them. Germline loops: CDR1 LGHDT, CDR2 YNNKEL (reference sequence). The CDR3 region has the DNA TGTGCCAGCAGCCAAGATTTAAATCCGCAGAACACCGGGGAGCTGTTTTTT. Protein sequence: CASSQDLNPQNTGELFF.